Here is one T cell receptor (beta chain) with its context. The V end lost 0 bases, the J end lost 11 bases, and 7 bases lay between the germline ends. Germline V lookup: CDR1 SGHTA, CDR2 FQGNSA. The CDR3 has 11 residues. The data were obtained in a study of T cell changes during pregnancy in multiple sclerosis. TCRdb's table, derived via immunoSEQ multiplex PCR, lists solely in-frame clones and lacks some. The data show tens of thousands of clones, around 92% seen once. The source material was peripheral blood, sampled after pregnancy. This chain uses TRBV7-2 with TRBJ1-1; unclear D gene. The receptor was derived from a female donor in good health, enrolled as a control in a pregnancy study. CDR3: CASSLAVEAFF. The CDR3 nucleotides read TGTGCCAGCAGCTTAGCCGTTGAGGCTTTCTTT.